One and the same sample provided the 22 T cell receptor beta chains below, sequenced in a study of blood T cell repertoires in COVID-19 (dated by TCRdb to the early 2020s). To prepare the library, the immunoSEQ multiplex PCR assay was applied. As stored in TCRdb, this immuneACCESS dataset retains in-frame rearrangements with V and J assigned. A fraction of the clones does not appear; measured against another copy, unresolved V genes explain less than half of the discrepancy, and the remainder lacks a known reason. The sample contains around 220,000 clones, about 86% of them found a single time. The biggest ten clones account for roughly 15% of the sample. Sequenced: PBMCs or T cells enriched from blood (not recorded which). The source is a woman aged 50 to 65 with acute COVID-19.

This clone occurred a few times. The chain combines TRBV5-1 with TRBJ2-1; 9 bases map to TRBD1. With V trimmed by 5 bases and J by 8 bases, 14 bases remained unmatched. Germline CDR1 SGHRS, CDR2 YFSETQ. This CDR3 has 16 amino acids. DNA of the CDR3: TGCGCCAGCAGAAGTGGATCCGGGACAGGGTTCGATGAGCAGTTCTTC. Residues: CASRSGSGTGFDEQFF.

This chain connects TRBV29-1 to TRBJ2-2, with D possibly being TRBD1 (5 bases). Trimming left V 3 bases short and J 5 bases short, with 7 bases between. CDR3 length: 12 residues. Germline lookup yields CDR1 SQVTM and CDR2 ANQGSEA. CDR3 amino acids: CSVDKGTGELFF. The CDR3 nucleotides are TGCAGCGTTGATAAGGGGACCGGGGAGCTGTTTTTT.

The CDR3: CASSKGLVGIYEQYF. CDR3 nucleotide sequence: TGTGCCAGCAGCAAGGGACTCGTTGGAATCTACGAGCAGTACTTC. This chain joins TRBV7-8 and TRBJ2-7, with D possibly matching TRBD2 (6 bases). Germline-derived CDR1 and CDR2 are SGHVS and FQNEAQ. Trimming shortened V by 5 bases and J by 3 bases, and 17 bases separated the two germline ends. The CDR3 runs 15 residues. The full variable domain, with the rest looked up from reference TRBV7-8 and TRBJ2-7, is GAGVSQSPRYKVAKRGQDVALRCDPISGHVSLFWYQQALGQGPEFLTYFQNEAQLDKSGLPSDRFFAERPEGSVSTLKIQRTQQEDSAVYLCASSKGLVGIYEQYFGPGTRLTVT.

This clone was seen a handful of times. V usage is TRBV5-4 and J usage is TRBJ2-7; D is uncertain. Per germline, CDR1 SGHNT and CDR2 YYREEE (reference sequence). Deletions cut 4 bases from V and 6 bases from J, with 17 bases between. The CDR3 runs 14 residues. CDR3 protein: CASSPSLTPSEQYF. The CDR3 DNA is TGTGCCAGCAGCCCGAGCCTTACCCCGTCCGAGCAGTACTTC.

With regard to this clone: Other DNA sequences of this sample code for an identical CDR3. The chain recombines TRBV18 with TRBJ1-4; TRBD1 agrees at 9 bases. CDR3 length: 14 amino acids. CDR1 is KGHSH and CDR2 is LQKENI in the germline V gene. With V trimmed by 6 bases and J by 5 bases, 4 bases remained unmatched. CDR3 amino acids: CASSPGQGNEKLFF. CDR3 in DNA: TGTGCCAGCTCGCCGGGACAGGGAAATGAAAAACTGTTTTTT.

This chain joins TRBV7-2 and TRBJ2-2, with 9 bases aligning to TRBD2. This CDR3 contains 16 residues. After removal of 5 bases from V and 7 bases from J, the junction contained 11 bases not matched to a gene. CDR1 is SGHTA and CDR2 is FQGNSA in the germline V gene. Here the CDR3 reads CASSPVAGEVSGELFF. CDR3 bases: TGTGCCAGCAGCCCAGTAGCGGGAGAAGTGAGCGGGGAGCTGTTTTTT.

The V and J genes are TRBV2 and TRBJ1-2; TRBD1 might be the D (6 bases). The CDR3 is 14 amino acids. V was clipped by 6 bases and J by 11 bases, with 22 bases between them. Germline V gives CDR1 SNHLY, CDR2 FYNNEI. The CDR3 protein is CASRPHYSGAGYTF. The CDR3 nucleotides read TGTGCCAGCAGGCCCCATTACTCAGGGGCCGGGTACACCTTC.

The rearrangement links TRBV7-3 to TRBJ2-3; 10 bases are shared with TRBD2. CDR1 SGHTA and CDR2 FQGTGA come from the germline V gene. This CDR3 has 14 residues. With 5 bases clipped from V and 9 bases from J, the junction kept 8 bases outside the gene matches. The CDR3 DNA follows: TGTGCCAGCAGCCCTAGCGGGAGACTGGGGACGCAGTATTTT. Its protein is CASSPSGRLGTQYF.

The count of this clone is one. The chain recombines TRBV10-3 with TRBJ1-5; no clear D gene. The V gene lost 1 base and the J gene lost 4 bases, with 8 bases spanning the gap. Germline V gives CDR1 ENHRY, CDR2 SYGVKD. The CDR3 spans 14 residues. The CDR3 sequence is CAISELGGNQPQHF. The CDR3 DNA is TGTGCCATCAGTGAGTTGGGCGGGAATCAGCCCCAGCATTTT.

V is TRBV7-2 and J is TRBJ2-3; 7 positions match TRBD1. CDR1 is SGHTA and CDR2 is FQGNSA in the germline V gene. The V segment lost 3 bases and the J segment 6 bases; nucleotides outside the gene matches: 6. There are 14 residues in the CDR3. CDR3 sequence (DNA): TGTGCCAGCAGCTTTCAAGGGGGCAGGGATACGCAGTATTTT. Encoded protein: CASSFQGGRDTQYF.

The chain is built from TRBV27 and TRBJ2-2; D remains ambiguous. CDR1 and CDR2 (germline): MNHEY, SMNVEV (reference sequence). Trimming removed 0 bases from V and 1 base from J, with 6 bases in between. The CDR3 spans 15 residues. Here the CDR3 DNA reads TGTGCCAGCAGTTTATCATCGGGGAACACCGGGGAGCTGTTTTTT. Its translation: CASSLSSGNTGELFF.

The rearrangement joins TRBV7-2 to TRBJ2-4, with 7 bases fitting TRBD2. Germline trimming cut 6 bases from V and 8 bases from J; bases unmatched to any gene: 7. This CDR3 is 13 amino acids long. Looked up from germline, CDR1 is SGHTA and CDR2 is FQGNSA. The CDR3 nucleotides are TGTGCCAGCAGGCGGCAGGGAGGGGACATTCAGTACTTC. As protein: CASRRQGGDIQYF.

J is TRBJ2-1 and V is TRBV9, with TRBD2 matching 7 bases. The CDR3 is 16 amino acids. V shed 2 bases, J shed 0 bases, and the junction held 5 bases outside the gene matches. Germline CDR1 and CDR2: SGDLS and YYNGEE. The CDR3 coding sequence is TGTGCCAGCAGCGTTACCAGCGGGGTCTCCTACAATGAGCAGTTCTTC. Translating it yields CASSVTSGVSYNEQFF.

The chain joins TRBV11-2 to TRBJ2-1; 7 nucleotides match TRBD1. The trim removed 2 bases at V and 9 bases at J, leaving 10 bases unmatched. CDR3 size: 15 residues. CDR1 and CDR2 (germline): SGHAT, FQNNGV. CDR3 in DNA: TGTGCCAGCAGCTTAAGAACAGGGGTACGCGGTGAGCAGTTCTTC. This encodes CASSLRTGVRGEQFF. Full variable domain (outside the CDR3, taken from reference TRBV11-2 and TRBJ2-1): EAGVAQSPRYKIIEKRQSVAFWCNPISGHATLYWYQQILGQGPKLLIQFQNNGVVDDSQLPKDRFSAERLKGVDSTLKIQPAKLEDSAVYLCASSLRTGVRGEQFFGPGTRLTVL.

This clone was seen a single time. This specimen includes other DNA sequences encoding the same CDR3. The V call is TRBV30, the J call TRBJ1-2; D ambiguous. In germline, CDR1 is GTSNPN, CDR2 SVGIG (reference sequence). Trimming pared 0 bases from V and 5 bases from J, leaving 7 bases between. CDR3 length: 12 residues. The CDR3 protein is CAWSVSGYGYTF. CDR3 DNA: TGTGCCTGGAGTGTGTCCGGTTATGGCTACACCTTC.

Only one count was recorded for this clone. This chain uses TRBV7-8 with TRBJ2-7, with TRBD2 identical over 8 bases. Trimming at V came to 2 bases and at J to 2 bases, leaving 2 bases not matched to a gene. This CDR3 contains 14 residues. Germline V gene data show CDR1 as SGHVS and CDR2 as FQNEAQ. CDR3 region: CASSLTSGPYEQYF. CDR3 DNA sequence: TGTGCCAGCAGCTTAACTAGCGGACCCTACGAGCAGTACTTC.

The CDR3 DNA is TGTGCCAGCAGCTTAAGCTCGGGCGGGGAGACCCAGTACTTC. Translation gives CASSLSSGGETQYF. The chain employs TRBV11-2 and TRBJ2-5, with D perhaps matching TRBD2 (5 bases). This CDR3 has 14 residues. CDR1 is SGHAT, CDR2 FQNNGV, per germline. Deletions cut 2 bases from V and 5 bases from J, with 12 bases between.

The CDR3 nucleotides are TGTGCCAGCAGCTCCACCCTGAACAGGGTCTTCTATGGCTACACCTTC. It yields the protein CASSSTLNRVFYGYTF. The V gene is TRBV7-2, the J gene TRBJ1-2, with D tentatively TRBD1 (6 bases). Between the trimmed V and J ends, which lost 4 bases and 4 bases, there was a span of 19 bases. The germline V gene has CDR1 SGHTA and CDR2 FQGNSA. The CDR3 is 16 amino acids.

At least ten counts were recorded for this clone. J is TRBJ2-1 and V is TRBV9, with D perhaps matching TRBD1 (5 bases). This CDR3 is built from 16 residues. Germline V lookup: CDR1 SGDLS, CDR2 YYNGEE. V gave up 3 bases and J gave up 4 bases, with 17 bases separating them. The CDR3 sequence is CASSGSGQGLYNEQFF. DNA of the CDR3: TGTGCCAGCAGCGGATCAGGACAAGGATTATACAATGAGCAGTTCTTC. The full variable domain, rest sourced from reference TRBV9 and TRBJ2-1, is DSGVTQTPKHLITATGQRVTLRCSPRSGDLSVYWYQQSLDQGLQFLIQYYNGEERAKGNILERFSAQQFPDLHSELNLSSLELGDSALYFCASSGSGQGLYNEQFFGPGTRLTVL.

The rearrangement uses TRBV4-3 and TRBJ2-3, with D tentatively TRBD2 (6 bases). The CDR3 totals 16 residues. The V gene's germline CDR1 is LGHNA and CDR2 YSLEER. V was cut by 0 bases and J by 1 base, with 11 bases left in between. The CDR3 here is CASSQEGGLGTDTQYF. The CDR3 coding sequence is TGCGCCAGCAGCCAAGAGGGGGGTCTGGGCACAGATACGCAGTATTTT.

CDR3 bases: TGTGCCAGCAGTTTAGAGCGGTATGAGCAGTTCTTC. This encodes CASSLERYEQFF. The chain couples TRBV12-3 or TRBV12-4 to TRBJ2-1, with a possible D match to TRBD2 (5 bases). With 1 base removed from V and 8 bases from J, the gap between germline ends came to 6 bases. This CDR3 region has 12 residues.

V and J are TRBV5-6 and TRBJ2-2; 7 bases match TRBD2. Germline V CDR1 and CDR2: SGHDT, YYEEEE. There are 15 residues in the CDR3. Trimming took 5 bases from V and 6 from J; bases not matched to a gene: 10. The CDR3 sequence is CASSPGLIRAGELFF. The CDR3 bases are TGTGCCAGCAGTCCGGGACTAATTAGGGCCGGGGAGCTGTTTTTT.